Presented here are 2 T cell receptor beta chains from one specimen sequenced in a study of prognosis after radiotherapy for stage I lung cancer. TCR beta CDR3 was amplified from genomic DNA by two-round multiplex PCR. Individual primers that were specific to each TRBV and TRBJ gene served in first-round PCR. TCRdb reprocessed the multiplex PCR reads via MiXCR and lists one record per CDR3 protein. Of about 13,000 distinct CDR3 sequences in the sample, around 30% were seen once. Specimen: PBMCs, collected before or after stereotactic body radiation therapy (not recorded which). These receptors all stem from a donor over 45 with non-small cell lung cancer.

This clonotype is classed as medium-sized (0.01 to 0.1%). This sequence joins TRBV11-3 and TRBJ2-2; 7 positions agree with TRBD2. CDR1 and CDR2 (germline): SGHNT, YENEEA. Trimming at V came to 3 bases and at J to 6 bases, leaving 7 bases not matched to a gene. This CDR3 region has 15 residues. The CDR3: CASSFSGLVSGELFF. CDR3 sequence (DNA): TGTGCCAGCAGCTTTTCCGGACTAGTTTCCGGGGAGCTGTTTTTT.

This clonotype was seen many times. Possible read error: a much larger clone is one base away. J is TRBJ1-4 and V is TRBV5-1; 7 bases are a match to TRBD1. The V and J ends lost 5 bases and 6 bases, in that order; junction bases with no gene match: 7. The CDR3 is made up of 14 amino acids. Looked up from germline, CDR1 is SGHRS and CDR2 is YFSETQ. The CDR3 region is CASRLGQADEKLFF. The CDR3 DNA is TGCGCCAGCAGACTTGGACAGGCTGATGAAAAACTGTTTTTT.